The rows below give T cell receptor beta chains drawn from one sample of a study of blood T cell repertoires in COVID-19. This table comes from immunoSEQ multiplex PCR, and its TCRdb copy is limited to in-frame clones, with some not included. Altogether 250,000 to 300,000 clones are present, about 90% being singletons, with the ten largest covering more than 1.5%. The source material was PBMCs or T cells enriched from blood (not recorded which). These receptors were collected from a woman aged 55 to 70 who had recovered from COVID-19. CDR3s include the opening cysteine and the closing phenylalanine or tryptophan. The order of the fields is clone size, J gene, D gene, V gene, CDR3 protein, CDR3 DNA. A D gene is named only where the DNA matches it firmly. Clone size is stated in some rows and not others, as once, few, many or a class when expanded.

clone_size: .; j_call: TRBJ1-1; d_call: TRBD1; v_call: TRBV19; cdr3_aa: CASRLQGLNTEAFF; cdr3_nt: TGTGCCAGTAGACTACAGGGGTTGAACACTGAAGCTTTCTTT
clone_size: .; j_call: TRBJ1-4; d_call: TRBD1; v_call: TRBV27; cdr3_aa: CASSYDRGNEKLFF; cdr3_nt: TGTGCCAGCAGTTACGACAGGGGTAATGAAAAACTGTTTTTT
clone_size: few; j_call: TRBJ2-1; d_call: TRBD2; v_call: TRBV7-6; cdr3_aa: CASSLRTSGSRNEQFF; cdr3_nt: TGTGCCAGCAGCTTACGGACTAGCGGGAGTAGGAATGAGCAGTTCTTC
clone_size: .; j_call: TRBJ2-2; d_call: .; v_call: TRBV2; cdr3_aa: CASRSRLVFTGELFF; cdr3_nt: TGTGCCAGCAGATCTAGACTAGTATTCACCGGGGAGCTGTTTTTT
clone_size: .; j_call: TRBJ2-5; d_call: .; v_call: TRBV3-1/TRBV3-2; cdr3_aa: CASSRDTYQETQYF; cdr3_nt: TGTGCCAGCAGCCGGGACACCTACCAAGAGACCCAGTACTTC
clone_size: once; j_call: TRBJ2-1; d_call: TRBD2; v_call: TRBV9; cdr3_aa: CASSVAGLAGLHNEQFF; cdr3_nt: TGTGCCAGCAGCGTAGCGGGACTAGCGGGTTTGCACAATGAGCAGTTCTTC
clone_size: .; j_call: TRBJ1-2; d_call: TRBD1; v_call: TRBV5-4; cdr3_aa: CASSFGQGGAGGYGYTF; cdr3_nt: TGTGCCAGCAGTTTTGGACAGGGAGGGGCTGGTGGCTATGGCTACACCTTC
clone_size: .; j_call: TRBJ1-2; d_call: .; v_call: TRBV5-6; cdr3_aa: CASSYQQDYGYTF; cdr3_nt: TGTGCCAGCAGCTACCAGCAGGACTATGGCTACACCTTC
clone_size: .; j_call: TRBJ2-2; d_call: TRBD1; v_call: TRBV5-1; cdr3_aa: CASSPGTAGNTGELFF; cdr3_nt: TGCGCCAGCAGCCCGGGGACAGCTGGGAACACCGGGGAGCTGTTTTTT
clone_size: .; j_call: TRBJ1-4; d_call: .; v_call: TRBV7-8; cdr3_aa: CASRFGTTNEKLFF; cdr3_nt: TGTGCCAGCAGGTTCGGTACAACTAATGAAAAACTGTTTTTT
clone_size: once; j_call: TRBJ1-4; d_call: TRBD1; v_call: TRBV5-1; cdr3_aa: CASSPTGGPTNEKLFF; cdr3_nt: TGCGCCAGCAGCCCGACAGGGGGCCCAACTAATGAAAAACTGTTTTTT
clone_size: .; j_call: TRBJ1-1; d_call: TRBD1; v_call: TRBV5-1; cdr3_aa: CASRQETGGMNTEAFF; cdr3_nt: TGCGCCAGCAGGCAAGAGACAGGGGGAATGAACACTGAAGCTTTCTTT
clone_size: .; j_call: TRBJ1-1; d_call: .; v_call: TRBV9; cdr3_aa: CASSVSMNTEAFF; cdr3_nt: TGTGCCAGCAGCGTATCAATGAACACTGAAGCTTTCTTT
clone_size: .; j_call: TRBJ1-2; d_call: .; v_call: TRBV29-1; cdr3_aa: CSVESQGFYGYTF; cdr3_nt: TGCAGCGTTGAAAGCCAGGGGTTCTATGGCTACACCTTC
clone_size: .; j_call: TRBJ2-1; d_call: .; v_call: TRBV27; cdr3_aa: CASSSGTAGNEQFF; cdr3_nt: TGTGCCAGCAGCTCCGGGACGGCGGGGAATGAGCAGTTCTTC
clone_size: once; j_call: TRBJ2-1; d_call: .; v_call: TRBV5-4; cdr3_aa: CASSLERSDEQFF; cdr3_nt: TGTGCCAGCAGCCTCGAGAGGAGTGATGAGCAGTTCTTC
clone_size: .; j_call: TRBJ1-2; d_call: .; v_call: TRBV5-1; cdr3_aa: CASSFQGSPDYGYTF; cdr3_nt: TGCGCCAGCAGCTTTCAGGGAAGTCCAGACTATGGCTACACCTTC
clone_size: .; j_call: TRBJ1-1; d_call: .; v_call: TRBV19; cdr3_aa: CASSIGQNTEAFF; cdr3_nt: TGTGCCAGTAGTATTGGGCAGAACACTGAAGCTTTCTTT
clone_size: .; j_call: TRBJ1-2; d_call: TRBD1; v_call: TRBV18; cdr3_aa: CASSPFDRVDEGYTF; cdr3_nt: TGTGCCAGCTCACCATTCGACAGGGTCGACGAGGGCTACACCTTC